The clone carrying this T cell receptor beta chain was observed once. This specimen belongs to a study of blood T cell repertoires in COVID-19. Study overall: The analysed material was cDNA or gDNA that came from T cells, B-cell-depleted T cells, or PBMCs.

Assay: immunoSEQ multiplex PCR; the TCRdb copy retains only in-frame clones and omits some. Of tens of thousands of clones in the sample, roughly 85% are singletons; the top ten hold roughly 12%. The CDR3 sequence is 18 residues long. The J segment lost 2 bases and the V segment lost 0 bases, leaving 11 bases of the junction unmatched. CDR1 is SEHNR, CDR2 FQNEAQ, per germline (reference sequence). The sequenced sample was peripheral blood. The rearrangement joins TRBV7-9 to TRBJ2-7; 9 bases line up with TRBD2. The receptor comes from a human donor in a cohort sampled during active COVID-19. The CDR3 here is CASSLAGGAGGIPYEQYF. CDR3 nucleotide sequence: TGTGCCAGCAGCTTAGCGGGGGGAGCGGGAGGAATACCCTACGAGCAGTACTTC.